This T cell receptor beta chain was profiled in a study of T cell responses to AZD1222 COVID-19 vaccine. V was shortened by 6 bases and J by 6 bases, with 12 bases between the two germline ends. The CDR3 spans 13 residues. Measured with immunoSEQ multiplex PCR; TCRdb has only the in-frame clones, and not every one. This table holds 150,000 to 200,000 clones, 88% found once. Sequenced material: peripheral blood, taken 28 days after the second AZD1222 dose. This clonotype originated in an adult who received the AZD1222 COVID-19 vaccine. The chain recombines TRBV23-1 with TRBJ1-5; D call uncertain. TRBV23-1 falls under the ORF class, with uncertain function. This CDR3 reads CASSERYSQPQHF. The CDR3 DNA sequence: TGCGCCAGCAGCGAAAGGTACAGTCAGCCCCAGCATTTT.